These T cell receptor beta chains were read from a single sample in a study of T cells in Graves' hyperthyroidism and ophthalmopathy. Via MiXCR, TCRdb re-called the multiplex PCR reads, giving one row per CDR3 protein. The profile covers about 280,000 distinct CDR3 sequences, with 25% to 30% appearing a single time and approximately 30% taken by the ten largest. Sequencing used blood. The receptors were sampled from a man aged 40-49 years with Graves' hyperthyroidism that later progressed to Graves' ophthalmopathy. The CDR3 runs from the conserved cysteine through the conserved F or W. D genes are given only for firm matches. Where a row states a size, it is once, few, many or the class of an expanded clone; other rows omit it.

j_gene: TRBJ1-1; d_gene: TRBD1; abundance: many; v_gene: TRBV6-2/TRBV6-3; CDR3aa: CASSYPGQGGTEAFF; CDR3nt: TGTGCCAGCAGTTACCCGGGACAGGGTGGGACTGAAGCTTTCTTT
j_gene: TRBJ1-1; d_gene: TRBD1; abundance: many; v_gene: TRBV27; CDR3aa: CASSPNPGTGGFEAFF; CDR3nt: TGTGCCAGCAGCCCTAATCCCGGGACAGGGGGTTTTGAAGCTTTCTTT
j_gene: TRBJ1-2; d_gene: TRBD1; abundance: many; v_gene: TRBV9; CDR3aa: CASSVDADRALGYTF; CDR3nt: TGTGCCAGCAGCGTAGATGCGGACAGGGCGTTAGGCTACACCTTC
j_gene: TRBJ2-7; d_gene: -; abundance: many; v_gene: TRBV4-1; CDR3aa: CASSQDSYEQYF; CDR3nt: TGCGCCAGCAGCCAGGACAGCTACGAGCAGTACTTC
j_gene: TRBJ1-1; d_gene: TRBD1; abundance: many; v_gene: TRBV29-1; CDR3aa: CSVNRDSWTEAFF; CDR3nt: TGCAGCGTGAACCGGGACAGTTGGACTGAAGCTTTCTTT
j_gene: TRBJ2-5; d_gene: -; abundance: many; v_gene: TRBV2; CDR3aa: CASSENVQETQYF; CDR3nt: TGTGCCAGCAGTGAGAACGTCCAAGAGACCCAGTACTTC
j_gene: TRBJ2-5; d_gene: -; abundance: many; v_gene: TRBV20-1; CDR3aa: CSARVPGGGRETQYF; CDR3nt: TGCAGTGCTAGAGTTCCGGGAGGGGGCCGGGAGACCCAGTACTTC
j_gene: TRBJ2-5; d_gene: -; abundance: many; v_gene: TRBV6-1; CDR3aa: CASRRDSETQYF; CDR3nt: TGTGCCAGCAGGCGGGACTCAGAGACCCAGTACTTC
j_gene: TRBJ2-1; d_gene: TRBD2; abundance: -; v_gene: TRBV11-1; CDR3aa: CASSLILAGGDEQFF; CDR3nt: TGTGCCAGCAGCTTAATACTAGCGGGCGGCGATGAGCAGTTCTTC
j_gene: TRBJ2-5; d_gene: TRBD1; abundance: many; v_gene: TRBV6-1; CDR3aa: CASSPDRDLQETQYF; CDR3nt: TGTGCCAGCAGCCCAGACAGGGACCTCCAAGAGACCCAGTACTTC
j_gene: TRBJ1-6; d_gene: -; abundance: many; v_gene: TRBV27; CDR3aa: CASSLYGSATNSPLHF; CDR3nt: TGTGCCAGCAGTTTATACGGCAGCGCGACTAATTCACCCCTCCACTTT
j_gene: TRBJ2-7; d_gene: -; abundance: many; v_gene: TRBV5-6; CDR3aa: CASSSWVSFYEQYF; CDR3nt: TGTGCCAGCAGCTCATGGGTCTCTTTCTACGAGCAGTACTTC
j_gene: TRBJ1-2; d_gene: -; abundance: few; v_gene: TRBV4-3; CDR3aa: CASSQTRQRTNYGYTF; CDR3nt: TGCGCCAGCAGCCAGACCCGACAGCGCACTAACTATGGCTACACCTTC
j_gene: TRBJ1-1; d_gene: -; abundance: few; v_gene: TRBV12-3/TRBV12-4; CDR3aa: CASRWTAGTEAFF; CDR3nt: TGTGCCAGCAGATGGACAGCGGGGACTGAAGCTTTCTTT
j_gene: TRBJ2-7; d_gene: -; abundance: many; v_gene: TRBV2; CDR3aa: CASSEDGYEQYF; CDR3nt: TGTGCCAGCAGTGAGGACGGATACGAGCAGTACTTC
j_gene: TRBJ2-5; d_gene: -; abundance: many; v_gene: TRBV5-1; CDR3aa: CASSADSQETQYF; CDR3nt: TGTGCCAGCAGTGCGGACAGTCAAGAGACCCAGTACTTC
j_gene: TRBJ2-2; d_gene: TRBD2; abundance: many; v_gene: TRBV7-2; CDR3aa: CASSLIAGGVVELFF; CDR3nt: TGTGCCAGCAGCTTAATAGCGGGAGGGGTCGTGGAGCTGTTTTTT
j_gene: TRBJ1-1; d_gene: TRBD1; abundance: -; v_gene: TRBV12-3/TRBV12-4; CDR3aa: CAANRQGGTEAFF; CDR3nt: TGTGCCGCGAACCGACAGGGGGGGACTGAAGCTTTCTTT
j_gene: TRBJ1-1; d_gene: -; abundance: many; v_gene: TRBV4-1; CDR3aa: CASSQATGGRAFF; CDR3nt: TGCGCCAGCAGCCAAGCAACCGGGGGAAGGGCTTTCTTT
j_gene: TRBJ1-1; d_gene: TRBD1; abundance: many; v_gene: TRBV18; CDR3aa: CASSPEGGQGLPEAFF; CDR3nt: TGTGCCAGCTCACCTGAGGGCGGACAGGGTCTACCTGAAGCTTTCTTT
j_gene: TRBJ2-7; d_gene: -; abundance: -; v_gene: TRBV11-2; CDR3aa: CASSFTSPQSYEQYF; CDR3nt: TGTGCCAGCAGCTTCACCAGCCCACAGAGCTACGAGCAGTACTTC
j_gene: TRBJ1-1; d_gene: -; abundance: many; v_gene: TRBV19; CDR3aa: CASSIGPEAFF; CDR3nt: TGTGCCAGTAGTATAGGACCTGAAGCTTTCTTT
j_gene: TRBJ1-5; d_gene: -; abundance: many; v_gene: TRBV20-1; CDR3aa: CSARDPRQENQPQHF; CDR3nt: TGCAGTGCTAGAGATCCCAGACAGGAAAATCAGCCCCAGCATTTT
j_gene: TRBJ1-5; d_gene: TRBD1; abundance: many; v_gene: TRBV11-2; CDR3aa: CASSPTTGAGQPQHF; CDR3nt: TGTGCCAGTAGCCCAACGACAGGGGCTGGTCAGCCCCAGCATTTT
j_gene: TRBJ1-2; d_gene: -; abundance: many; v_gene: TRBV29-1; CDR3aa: CSVEDLKDSDGYTF; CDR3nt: TGCAGCGTTGAAGATCTAAAGGACAGTGACGGCTACACCTTC
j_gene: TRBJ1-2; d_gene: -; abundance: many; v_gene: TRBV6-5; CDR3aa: CASTPGPSDGYTF; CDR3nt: TGTGCCAGCACCCCGGGACCCTCGGATGGCTACACCTTC
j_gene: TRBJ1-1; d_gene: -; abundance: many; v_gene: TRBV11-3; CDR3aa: CASSLAVITEAFF; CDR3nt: TGTGCCAGCAGCTTAGCCGTGATCACTGAAGCTTTCTTT
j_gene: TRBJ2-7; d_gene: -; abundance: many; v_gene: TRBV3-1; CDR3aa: CASSQQVTGYEQYF; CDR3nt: TGTGCCAGCAGCCAGCAGGTCACAGGCTACGAGCAGTACTTC
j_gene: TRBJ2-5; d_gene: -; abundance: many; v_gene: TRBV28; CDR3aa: CASSFPQAGEETQYF; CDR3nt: TGTGCCAGCAGTTTTCCTCAAGCGGGTGAAGAGACCCAGTACTTC
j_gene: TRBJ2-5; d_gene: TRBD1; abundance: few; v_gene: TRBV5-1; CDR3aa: CASSFERGRQETQYF; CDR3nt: TGCGCCAGCAGCTTTGAAAGGGGGCGACAAGAGACCCAGTACTTC
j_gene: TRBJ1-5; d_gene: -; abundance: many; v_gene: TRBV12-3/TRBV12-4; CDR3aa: CASSAAGNQPQHF; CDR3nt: TGTGCCAGCAGTGCGGCCGGAAACCAGCCCCAGCATTTT
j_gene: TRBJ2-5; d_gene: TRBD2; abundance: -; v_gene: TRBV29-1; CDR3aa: CSVEGTSGRETQYF; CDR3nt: TGCAGCGTTGAAGGGACTAGCGGGAGAGAGACCCAGTACTTC
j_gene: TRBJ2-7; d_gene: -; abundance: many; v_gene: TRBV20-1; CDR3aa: CSAPHGTNYEQYF; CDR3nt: TGCAGTGCTCCACATGGGACAAACTACGAGCAGTACTTC
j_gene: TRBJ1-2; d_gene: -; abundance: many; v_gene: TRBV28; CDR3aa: CASSFLGADGYTF; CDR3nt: TGTGCCAGCAGCTTTCTAGGGGCGGATGGCTACACCTTC
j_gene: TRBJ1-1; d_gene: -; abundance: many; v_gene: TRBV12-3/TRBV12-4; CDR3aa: CASSLDRLTEAFF; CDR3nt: TGTGCCAGCAGTTTGGACCGGCTCACTGAAGCTTTCTTT
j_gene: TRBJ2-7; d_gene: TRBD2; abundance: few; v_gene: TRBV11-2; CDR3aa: CASGGEAHEQYF; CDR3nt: TGTGCCAGCGGGGGGGAGGCCCACGAGCAGTACTTC
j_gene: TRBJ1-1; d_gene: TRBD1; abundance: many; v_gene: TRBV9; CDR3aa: CASSVEGGRAEAFF; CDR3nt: TGTGCCAGCAGCGTAGAAGGGGGCAGGGCAGAAGCTTTCTTT
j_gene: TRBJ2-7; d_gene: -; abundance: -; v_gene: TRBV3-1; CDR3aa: CASSQTDAEQYF; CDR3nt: TGTGCCAGCAGCCAAACAGATGCCGAGCAGTACTTC
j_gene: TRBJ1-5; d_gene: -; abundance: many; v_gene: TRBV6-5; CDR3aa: CASSYSGDSNQPQHF; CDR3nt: TGTGCCAGCAGTTACTCAGGAGATAGCAATCAGCCCCAGCATTTT
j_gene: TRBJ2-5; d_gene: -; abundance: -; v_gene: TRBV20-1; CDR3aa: CSAGREVAQETQYF; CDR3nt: TGCAGTGCGGGCAGGGAGGTGGCCCAAGAGACCCAGTACTTC
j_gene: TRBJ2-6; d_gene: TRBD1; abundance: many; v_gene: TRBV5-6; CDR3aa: CASSWGTGGASGANVLTF; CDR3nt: TGTGCCAGCAGCTGGGGGACAGGGGGCGCCTCTGGGGCCAACGTCCTGACTTTC
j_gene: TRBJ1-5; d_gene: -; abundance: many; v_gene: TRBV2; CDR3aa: CASSVGTRYEPQHF; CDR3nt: TGTGCCAGCAGTGTAGGGACAAGGTATGAGCCCCAGCATTTT
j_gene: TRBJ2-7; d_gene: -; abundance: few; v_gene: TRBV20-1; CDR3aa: CSARDQGKEQYF; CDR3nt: TGCAGTGCTAGAGATCAGGGGAAGGAGCAGTACTTC
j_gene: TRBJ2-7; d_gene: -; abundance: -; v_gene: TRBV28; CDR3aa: CASQLGTPSASYEQYF; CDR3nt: TGTGCCAGCCAACTTGGGACGCCTAGCGCTTCCTACGAGCAGTACTTC
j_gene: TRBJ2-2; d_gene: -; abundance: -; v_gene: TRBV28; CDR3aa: CASSPGGPHTGELFF; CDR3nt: TGTGCCAGCAGCCCCGGGGGACCGCACACCGGGGAGCTGTTTTTT
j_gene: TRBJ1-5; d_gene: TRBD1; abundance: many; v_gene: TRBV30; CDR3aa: CAWSLGTGSNQPQHF; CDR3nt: TGTGCCTGGAGTCTGGGGACAGGGAGCAATCAGCCCCAGCATTTT
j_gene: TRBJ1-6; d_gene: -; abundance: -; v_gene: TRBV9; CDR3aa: CASSVGAGNNSPLHF; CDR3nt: TGTGCCAGCAGCGTAGGAGCGGGGAATAATTCACCCCTCCACTTT
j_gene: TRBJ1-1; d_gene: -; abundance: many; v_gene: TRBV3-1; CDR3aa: CASSQDSTEAFF; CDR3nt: TGTGCCAGCAGCCAAGACAGCACTGAAGCTTTCTTT
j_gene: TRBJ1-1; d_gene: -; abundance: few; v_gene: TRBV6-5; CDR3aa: CASRDSDTEAFF; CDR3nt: TGTGCCAGCAGGGACTCGGACACTGAAGCTTTCTTT
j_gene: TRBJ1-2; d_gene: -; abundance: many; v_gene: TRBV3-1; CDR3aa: CASSQDTFWGYTF; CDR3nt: TGTGCCAGCAGCCAAGATACGTTTTGGGGCTACACCTTC
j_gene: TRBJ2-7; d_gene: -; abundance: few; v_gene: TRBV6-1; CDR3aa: CASSGAYYEQYF; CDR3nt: TGTGCCAGCAGTGGGGCGTACTACGAGCAGTACTTC
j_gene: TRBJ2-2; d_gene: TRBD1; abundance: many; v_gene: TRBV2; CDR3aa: CASRGGTALSNTGELFF; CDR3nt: TGTGCCAGCAGGGGTGGGACAGCTCTCTCGAACACCGGGGAGCTGTTTTTT
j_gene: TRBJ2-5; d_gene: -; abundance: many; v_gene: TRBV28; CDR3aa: CASVQGGLETQYF; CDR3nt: TGTGCCAGCGTCCAGGGGGGTTTAGAGACCCAGTACTTC
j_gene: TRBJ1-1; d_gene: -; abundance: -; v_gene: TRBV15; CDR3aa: CATSSGVGPAGYTEAFF; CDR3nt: TGTGCCACCAGCAGTGGGGTGGGACCTGCTGGTTACACTGAAGCTTTCTTT